This T cell receptor (beta chain) appears in the sequencing data of a study of shared clonotypes between healthy human individuals. Background on the study: Each donor contributed plates that comprised three CD4 naive, three CD4 memory, two CD8 naive and one CD8 memory.

This CDR3 contains 15 residues. Germline CDR1 is SGDLS and CDR2 is YYNGEE. The V end lost 0 bases, the J end lost 1 base, and 9 bases lay between the germline ends. Study-wide findings and caveats: It was the few donors that limited the genetic and exposure-history diversity represented. The authors sampled blood alone, and tissue repertoires likely differ. Compared with memory subsets, naive subsets generally had larger estimated richness.

Notes on this clone: What it binds is unknown.

Cells designated naive CD8 were CD45RO-negative and were positively selected for CCR7, with terminally differentiated effector memory CD45RA+ cells excluded. Generated by immunoSEQ multiplex PCR, the TCRdb table keeps only in-frame clones and is missing some. The data show about 2 million clones, about 95% seen once. V gene TRBV9 combines with J gene TRBJ2-3, with D tentatively TRBD1 (6 bases). The source material was naive CD8+ T cells sorted from blood. This clonotype was sampled from a man between 18 and 35 years old in good health. The CDR3 nucleotides read TGTGCCAGCAGCGTAGAGGACAGCCGCACAGATACGCAGTATTTT. It yields the protein CASSVEDSRTDTQYF.